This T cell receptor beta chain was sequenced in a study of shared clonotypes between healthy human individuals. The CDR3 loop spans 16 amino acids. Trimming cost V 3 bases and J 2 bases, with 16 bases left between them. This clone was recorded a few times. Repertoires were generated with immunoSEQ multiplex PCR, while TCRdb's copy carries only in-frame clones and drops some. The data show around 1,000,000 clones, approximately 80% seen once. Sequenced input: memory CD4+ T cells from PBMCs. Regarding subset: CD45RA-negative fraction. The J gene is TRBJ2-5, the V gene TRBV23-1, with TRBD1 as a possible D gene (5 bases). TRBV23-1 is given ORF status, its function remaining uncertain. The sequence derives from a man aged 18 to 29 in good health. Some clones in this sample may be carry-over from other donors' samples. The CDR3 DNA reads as TGCGCCAGCAGTCACCGCGGACACCGGGTTCAAGAGACCCAGTACTTC. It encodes CASSHRGHRVQETQYF.